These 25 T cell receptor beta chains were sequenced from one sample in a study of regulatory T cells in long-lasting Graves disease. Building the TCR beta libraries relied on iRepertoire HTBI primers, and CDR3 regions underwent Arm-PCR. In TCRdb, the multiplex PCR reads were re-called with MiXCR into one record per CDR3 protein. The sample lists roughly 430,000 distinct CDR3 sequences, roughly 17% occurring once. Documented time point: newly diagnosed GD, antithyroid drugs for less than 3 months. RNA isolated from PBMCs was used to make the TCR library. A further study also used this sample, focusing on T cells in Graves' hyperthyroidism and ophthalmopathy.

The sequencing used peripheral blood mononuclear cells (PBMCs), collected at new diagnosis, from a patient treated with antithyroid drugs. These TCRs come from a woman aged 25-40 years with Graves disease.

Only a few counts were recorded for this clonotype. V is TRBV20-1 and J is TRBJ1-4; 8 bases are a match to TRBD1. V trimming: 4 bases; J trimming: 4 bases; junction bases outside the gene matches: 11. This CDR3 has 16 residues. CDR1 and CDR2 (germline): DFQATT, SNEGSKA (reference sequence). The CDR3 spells CSATAGTGNFNEKLFF. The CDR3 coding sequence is TGCAGTGCTACCGCCGGGACAGGAAATTTTAATGAAAAACTGTTTTTT.

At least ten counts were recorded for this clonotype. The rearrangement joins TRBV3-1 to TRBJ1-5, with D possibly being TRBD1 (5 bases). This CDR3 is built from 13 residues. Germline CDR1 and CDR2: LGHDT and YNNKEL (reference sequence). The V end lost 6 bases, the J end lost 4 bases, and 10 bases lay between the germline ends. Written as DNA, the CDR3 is TGTGCCAGCAGTAGGGGCGGTAATCAGCCCCAGCATTTT. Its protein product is CASSRGGNQPQHF. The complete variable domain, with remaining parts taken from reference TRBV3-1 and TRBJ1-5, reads DTAVSQTPKYLVTQMGNDKSIKCEQNLGHDTMYWYKQDSKKFLKIMFSYNNKELIINETVPNRFSPKSPDKAHLNLHINSLELGDSAVYFCASSRGGNQPQHFGDGTRLSIL.

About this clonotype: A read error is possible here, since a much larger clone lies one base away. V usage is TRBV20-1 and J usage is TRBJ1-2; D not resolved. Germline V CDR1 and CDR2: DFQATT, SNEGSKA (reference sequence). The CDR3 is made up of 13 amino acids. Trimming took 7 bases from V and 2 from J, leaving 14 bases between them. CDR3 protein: CSEHAQLNYGYTF. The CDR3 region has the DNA TGCAGTGAGCACGCCCAGTTAAACTATGGCTACACCTTC.

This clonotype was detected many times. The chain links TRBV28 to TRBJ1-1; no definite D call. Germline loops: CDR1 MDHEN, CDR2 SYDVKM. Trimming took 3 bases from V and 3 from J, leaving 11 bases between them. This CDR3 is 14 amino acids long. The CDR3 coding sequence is TGTGCCAGCAGTTTCTATAGGCAGCACACTGAAGCTTTCTTT. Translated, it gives CASSFYRQHTEAFF.

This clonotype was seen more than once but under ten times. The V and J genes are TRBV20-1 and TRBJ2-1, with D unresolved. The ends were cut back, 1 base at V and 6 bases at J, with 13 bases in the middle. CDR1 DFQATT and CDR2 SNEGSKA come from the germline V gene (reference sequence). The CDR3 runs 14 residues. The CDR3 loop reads CSARVDPGRNEQFF. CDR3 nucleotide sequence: TGCAGTGCTAGAGTAGATCCCGGGCGCAATGAGCAGTTCTTC.

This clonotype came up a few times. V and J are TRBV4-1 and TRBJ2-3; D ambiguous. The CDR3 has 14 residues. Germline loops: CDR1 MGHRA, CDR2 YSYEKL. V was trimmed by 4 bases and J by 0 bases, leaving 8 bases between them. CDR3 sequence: CASSRVGSTDTQYF. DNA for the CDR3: TGCGCCAGCAGCCGGGTGGGGAGCACAGATACGCAGTATTTT.

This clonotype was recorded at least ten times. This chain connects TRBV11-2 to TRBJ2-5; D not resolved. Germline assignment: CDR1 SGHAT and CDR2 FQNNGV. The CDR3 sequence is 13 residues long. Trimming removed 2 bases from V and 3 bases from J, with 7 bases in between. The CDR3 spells CASSLIAKETQYF. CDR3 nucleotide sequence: TGTGCCAGCAGCTTAATCGCCAAAGAGACCCAGTACTTC.

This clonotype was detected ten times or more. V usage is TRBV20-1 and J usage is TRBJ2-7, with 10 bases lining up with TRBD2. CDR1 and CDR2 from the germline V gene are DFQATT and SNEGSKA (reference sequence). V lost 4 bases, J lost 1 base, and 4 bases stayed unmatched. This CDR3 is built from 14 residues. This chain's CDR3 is CSAILAGRSYEQYF. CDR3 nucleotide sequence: TGCAGTGCTATACTAGCGGGAAGGTCCTACGAGCAGTACTTC.

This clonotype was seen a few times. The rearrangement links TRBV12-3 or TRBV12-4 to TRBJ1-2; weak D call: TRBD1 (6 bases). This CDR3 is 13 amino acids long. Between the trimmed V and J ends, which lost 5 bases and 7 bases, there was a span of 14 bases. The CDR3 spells CASSEQGMRGYTF. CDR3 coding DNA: TGTGCCAGCAGTGAACAGGGAATGCGTGGCTACACCTTC.

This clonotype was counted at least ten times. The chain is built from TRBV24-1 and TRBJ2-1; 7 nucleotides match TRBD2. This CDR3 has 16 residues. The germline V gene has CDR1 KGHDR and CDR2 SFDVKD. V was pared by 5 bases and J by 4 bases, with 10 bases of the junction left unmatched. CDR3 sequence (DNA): TGTGCCACCAGTGTTCTTACGAGGGAGGGATACAATGAGCAGTTCTTC. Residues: CATSVLTREGYNEQFF.

CDR3 sequence reads: CATSEHPNTEAFF. As DNA, the CDR3 is TGTGCCACCAGTGAGCATCCGAACACTGAAGCTTTCTTT. The J gene is TRBJ1-1, the V gene TRBV24-1; D not resolved. The CDR3 contains 13 residues. Between the trimmed V and J ends, which lost 4 bases and 1 base, there was a span of 6 bases. Per the germline V gene, CDR1 is KGHDR and CDR2 is SFDVKD.

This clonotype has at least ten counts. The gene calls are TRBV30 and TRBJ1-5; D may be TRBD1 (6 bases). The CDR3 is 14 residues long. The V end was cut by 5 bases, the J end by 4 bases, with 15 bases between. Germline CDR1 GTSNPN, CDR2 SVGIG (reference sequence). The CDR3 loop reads CAWDTGTLNQPQHF. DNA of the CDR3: TGTGCCTGGGATACCGGGACACTTAATCAGCCCCAGCATTTT.

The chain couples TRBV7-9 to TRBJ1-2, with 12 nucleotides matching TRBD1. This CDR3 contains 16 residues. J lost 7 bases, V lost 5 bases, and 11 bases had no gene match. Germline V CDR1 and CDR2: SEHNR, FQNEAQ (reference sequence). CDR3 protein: CASSPSRGTGGSGYTF. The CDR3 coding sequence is TGTGCCAGCAGCCCTAGTCGGGGGACAGGGGGCTCTGGCTACACCTTC.

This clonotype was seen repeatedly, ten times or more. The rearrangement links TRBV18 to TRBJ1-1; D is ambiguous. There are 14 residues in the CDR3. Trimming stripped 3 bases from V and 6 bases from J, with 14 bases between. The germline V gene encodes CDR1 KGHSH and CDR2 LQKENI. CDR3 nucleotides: TGTGCCAGCTCACCCATGGTAGGGCTTGCTGAAGCTTTCTTT. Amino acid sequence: CASSPMVGLAEAFF.

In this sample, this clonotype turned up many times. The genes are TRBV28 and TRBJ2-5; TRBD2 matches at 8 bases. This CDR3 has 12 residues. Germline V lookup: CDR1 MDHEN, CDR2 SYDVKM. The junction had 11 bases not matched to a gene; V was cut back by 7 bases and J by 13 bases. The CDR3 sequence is CASTHGGVALYF. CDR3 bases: TGTGCCAGCACCCACGGGGGGGTAGCTCTGTACTTC.

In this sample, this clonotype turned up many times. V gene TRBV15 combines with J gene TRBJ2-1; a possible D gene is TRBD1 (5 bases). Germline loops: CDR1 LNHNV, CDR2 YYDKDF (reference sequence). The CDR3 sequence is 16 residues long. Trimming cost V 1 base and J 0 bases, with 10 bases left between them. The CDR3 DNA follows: TGTGCCACCAGCAGAGGGACATCCTACTCCTACAATGAGCAGTTCTTC. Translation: CATSRGTSYSYNEQFF.

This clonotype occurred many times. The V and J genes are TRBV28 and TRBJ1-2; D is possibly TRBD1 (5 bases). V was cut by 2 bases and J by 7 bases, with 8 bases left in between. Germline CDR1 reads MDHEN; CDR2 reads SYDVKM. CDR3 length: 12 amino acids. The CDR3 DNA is TGTGCCAGCAGTTTACCGGGGCTTGGCTACACCTTC. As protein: CASSLPGLGYTF.

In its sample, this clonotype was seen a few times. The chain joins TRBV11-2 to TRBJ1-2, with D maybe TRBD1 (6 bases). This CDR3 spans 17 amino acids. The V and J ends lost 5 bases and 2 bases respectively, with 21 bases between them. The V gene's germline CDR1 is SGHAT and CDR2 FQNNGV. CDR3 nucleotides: TGTGCCAGCAGCGCTTATCCTTTCGGACAGAGGAACTATGGCTACACCTTC. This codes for CASSAYPFGQRNYGYTF.

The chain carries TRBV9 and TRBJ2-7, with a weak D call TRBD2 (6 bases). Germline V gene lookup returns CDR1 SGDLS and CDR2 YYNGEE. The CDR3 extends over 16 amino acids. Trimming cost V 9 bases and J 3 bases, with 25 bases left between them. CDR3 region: CATRPRTGLAFYEQYF. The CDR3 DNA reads TGTGCCACCCGCCCCCGGACCGGGCTAGCGTTCTACGAGCAGTACTTC.

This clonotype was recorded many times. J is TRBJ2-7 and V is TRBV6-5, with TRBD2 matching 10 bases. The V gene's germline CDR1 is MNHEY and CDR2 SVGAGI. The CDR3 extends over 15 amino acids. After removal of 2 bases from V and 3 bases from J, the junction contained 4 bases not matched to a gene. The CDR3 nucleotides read TGTGCCAGCAGTTACGGTGCTAGCGGGAGCTACGAGCAGTACTTC. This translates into CASSYGASGSYEQYF.

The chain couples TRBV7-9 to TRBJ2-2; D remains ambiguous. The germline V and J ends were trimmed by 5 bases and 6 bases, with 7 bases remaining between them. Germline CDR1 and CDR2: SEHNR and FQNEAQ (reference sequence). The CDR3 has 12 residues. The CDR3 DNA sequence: TGTGCCAGCAGCCGTCCGGCCGGGGAGCTGTTTTTT. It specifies CASSRPAGELFF.

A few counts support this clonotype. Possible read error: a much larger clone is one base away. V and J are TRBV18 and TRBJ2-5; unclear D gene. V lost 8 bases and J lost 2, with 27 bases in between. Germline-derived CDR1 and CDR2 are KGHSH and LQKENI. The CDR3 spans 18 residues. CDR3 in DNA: TGTGCCAGCCCACAATGGACCACCCTAAGCGTATTTCAAGAGACCCAGTACTTC. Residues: CASPQWTTLSVFQETQYF.

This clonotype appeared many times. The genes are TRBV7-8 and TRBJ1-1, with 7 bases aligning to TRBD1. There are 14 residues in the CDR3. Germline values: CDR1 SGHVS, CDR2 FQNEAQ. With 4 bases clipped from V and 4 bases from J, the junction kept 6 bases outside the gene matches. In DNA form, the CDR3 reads TGTGCCAGCAGCTCAAGGGGGCGAGGCACTGAAGCTTTCTTT. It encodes CASSSRGRGTEAFF.

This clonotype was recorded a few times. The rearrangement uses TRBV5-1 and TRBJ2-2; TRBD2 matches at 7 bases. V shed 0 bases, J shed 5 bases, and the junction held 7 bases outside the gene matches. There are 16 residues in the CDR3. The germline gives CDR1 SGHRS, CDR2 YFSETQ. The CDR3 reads CASSLAGPRGTGELFF. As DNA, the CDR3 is TGCGCCAGCAGCTTGGCGGGACCGCGGGGGACCGGGGAGCTGTTTTTT.

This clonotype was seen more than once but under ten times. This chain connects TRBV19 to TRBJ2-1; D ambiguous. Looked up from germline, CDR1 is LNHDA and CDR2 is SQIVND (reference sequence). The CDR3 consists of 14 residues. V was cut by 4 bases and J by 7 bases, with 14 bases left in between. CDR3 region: CASSKAEIFNEQFF. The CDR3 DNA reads TGTGCCAGTAGTAAGGCGGAAATCTTTAATGAGCAGTTCTTC.